This entry features one T cell receptor (beta chain) sequence. The antigen is unknown. This entry belongs to a study of naive and memory T cell subsets. Whole-study findings and limits: A few larger clonotypes appeared in naive repertoires, especially CD8, possibly memory cells re-expressing CD45RA. In CD4 and CD8 cells, diversity dropped from naive through EMRA.

An equimolar mix of two oligonucleotides served as the beta constant-region primer for TRBC1 and TRBC2. Ligated cDNA was amplified by four rounds of PCR with nested alpha and beta constant-region primers and SP2. TCRdb re-derived calls from the UMI-ligation and nested PCR reads in MiXCR, one entry per CDR3 protein. The sample contains 150,000 or so distinct CDR3 sequences, under 25% of which appear only once. CMV status came from CD4+ T cell IFNgamma after overnight CMV lysate stimulation of fresh PBMCs. Cells stained for CD3, CD4, CD8, CD45RA and CD27 were sorted into four subsets. CDR3 length: 15 amino acids. V dropped 1 base and J dropped 4 bases, with 11 bases sitting between them. Germline V CDR1 and CDR2: LNHDA, SQIVND (reference sequence).

The specimen was naive CD4+ T cells from blood. This sequence joins TRBV19 and TRBJ1-5, with D tentatively TRBD1 (6 bases). The clonotype originates from a human donor in good health. In DNA, the CDR3 is TGTGCCAGTAGTATAGTGGTACAGGGTAATCAGCCCCAGCATTTT. Amino acid sequence: CASSIVVQGNQPQHF.